The present T cell receptor (beta chain) was sequenced within a study of T-cell memory formation after mild COVID-19. For the study at large: The TCR clusters were mostly specific to one donor. Study-level results: Among clones contracting day 15 to 85, CD4/CD8 was balanced, whereas later expanders leaned CD4+.

One entry per CDR3 protein, called by TCRdb with MiXCR from the 5' RACE reads. The sample lists roughly 600,000 distinct CDR3 sequences, 18% occurring once. This clonotype was seen a handful of times. As yet, its antigen is unknown. This clonotype originated in an adult woman who had mild COVID-19 (a few samples of this study predate the infection). Cell type and time point are not known. The material sequenced was PBMCs or a T cell subset sorted from them (not recorded which).

CDR3 bases: TGCAGTGCTATGTGGACAGTCCTGGGGCGCGGGACCCAGTACTTC. It yields the protein CSAMWTVLGRGTQYF. The J gene is TRBJ2-5, the V gene TRBV20-1; tentatively, D is TRBD1 (6 bases). Trimming shortened V by 4 bases and J by 7 bases, and 22 bases separated the two germline ends. Germline loops: CDR1 DFQATT, CDR2 SNEGSKA (reference sequence). There are 15 residues in the CDR3.